The 5 T cell receptor beta chains reported below all come from one sample, sequenced in a study of blood T cell repertoires in COVID-19. Measured with immunoSEQ multiplex PCR; TCRdb has only the in-frame clones, and not every one. Among tens of thousands of clones listed, around 87% were seen once. Sequencing was carried out using peripheral blood. These receptors were taken from a man aged 35 to 55 with acute or convalescent COVID-19.

This chain uses TRBV28 with TRBJ2-1, with D hard to call. The V gene's germline CDR1 is MDHEN and CDR2 SYDVKM. Trimming removed 3 bases from V and 3 bases from J, with 9 bases in between. This CDR3 has 14 residues. The CDR3 spells CASSFGGSYNEQFF. Here the CDR3 DNA reads TGTGCCAGCAGTTTTGGCGGCAGCTACAATGAGCAGTTCTTC.

This clone occurred once. The chain joins TRBV6-5 to TRBJ1-3; 10 bases align to TRBD1. With V trimmed by 4 bases and J by 2 bases, 2 bases remained unmatched. Per germline, CDR1 MNHEY and CDR2 SVGAGI. The length of the CDR3 is 15 residues. The CDR3: CASSSDRGPGNTIYF. CDR3 nucleotide sequence: TGTGCCAGCAGTTCTGACAGGGGGCCTGGAAACACCATATATTTT.

The CDR3 loop is CASSLAGGWGTDTQYF. The CDR3 DNA sequence: TGCGCCAGCAGCCTCGCGGGGGGGTGGGGCACAGATACGCAGTATTTT. This chain connects TRBV4-1 to TRBJ2-3; TRBD2 matches 9 bases. The CDR3 covers 16 residues. Germline loops: CDR1 MGHRA, CDR2 YSYEKL. With 4 bases clipped from V and 1 base from J, the junction kept 6 bases outside the gene matches.

The chain couples TRBV19 to TRBJ2-2; the D gene is possibly TRBD1 (6 bases). This CDR3 contains 15 residues. The germline V gene has CDR1 LNHDA and CDR2 SQIVND (reference sequence). V dropped 9 bases and J dropped 2 bases, with 16 bases sitting between them. The CDR3 here is CASQADRRNTGELFF. CDR3 bases: TGTGCCAGCCAGGCCGACAGGCGAAACACCGGGGAGCTGTTTTTT.

This chain uses TRBV10-3 with TRBJ2-1; 7 nucleotides agree with TRBD1. This CDR3 has 15 amino acids. Germline values: CDR1 ENHRY, CDR2 SYGVKD. The V segment lost 2 bases and the J segment 4 bases; nucleotides outside the gene matches: 5. CDR3 in DNA: TGTGCCATCAGTGAGGTGACAGGGAATTACAATGAGCAGTTCTTC. It yields the protein CAISEVTGNYNEQFF.